The 10 T cell receptor beta chains below were found in one sample sequenced in a study of vaccination and CD4 T cells after COVID-19. Regarding treatment: roughly 10-day PBMC culture with coronavirus spike peptide pools or control peptides (ViraFEST assay). The assay that was used to sequence DNA from cultured CD4+ T cells was the Oncomine TCR Beta short-read assay. TCRdb redid the calling of the PCR reads with MiXCR, one entry per CDR3 protein. The table has roughly 6,900 distinct CDR3 sequences, 74% seen once. No cognate antigen is known for these TCRs. Sequenced input: CD4+ T cells from blood, cultured in vitro. The receptors were gathered from a human donor who had recovered from COVID-19.

The rearrangement links TRBV2 to TRBJ2-7; no clear D. Trimming took 3 bases from V and 2 from J, leaving 11 bases between them. The CDR3 sequence is 14 residues long. Germline values: CDR1 SNHLY, CDR2 FYNNEI. The CDR3 spells CASSDGTGPYEQYF. CDR3 bases: TGTGCCAGCAGTGATGGCACTGGGCCCTACGAGCAGTACTTC.

This clonotype has just one count. The chain joins TRBV20-1 to TRBJ2-3; no firm D call. The germline V gene has CDR1 DFQATT and CDR2 SNEGSKA (reference sequence). V was pared by 6 bases and J by 6 bases, with 16 bases between. This CDR3 spans 13 amino acids. In nucleotides, the CDR3 is TGCAGTGCCAGACCCCCCGGACCCGATACGCAGTATTTT. This gives the protein CSARPPGPDTQYF.

This clonotype was observed a few times. This rearrangement joins TRBV20-1 to TRBJ1-2, with D perhaps matching TRBD1 (5 bases). Germline loops: CDR1 DFQATT, CDR2 SNEGSKA (reference sequence). The length of the CDR3 is 13 residues. The ends were cut back, 3 bases at V and 1 base at J, with 9 bases in the middle. CDR3 in DNA: TGCAGTGCTAGGGCAGGGCTTAACTATGGCTACACCTTC. This sequence encodes CSARAGLNYGYTF.

V and J are TRBV6-5 and TRBJ2-7; D might be TRBD2 (6 bases). The V and J ends lost 4 bases and 5 bases respectively, with 15 bases between them. The CDR3 contains 14 residues. The V gene's germline CDR1 is MNHEY and CDR2 SVGAGI. CDR3 amino acids: CASSSTGEIDEQYF. The CDR3 DNA is TGTGCCAGCAGTTCCACGGGGGAGATCGACGAGCAGTACTTC.

This chain connects TRBV7-2 to TRBJ1-1, with a weak D call TRBD1 (5 bases). V lost 0 bases and J 6 bases, leaving 8 bases between the germline ends. CDR1 SGHTA and CDR2 FQGNSA come from the germline V gene. CDR3 size: 13 residues. CDR3: CASSLAGGAEAFF. The CDR3 coding sequence is TGTGCCAGCAGCTTAGCCGGGGGTGCTGAAGCTTTCTTT. Full variable domain (missing parts from reference TRBV7-2 and TRBJ1-1): GAGVSQSPSNKVTEKGKDVELRCDPISGHTALYWYRQSLGQGLEFLIYFQGNSAPDKSGLPSDRFSAERTGGSVSTLTIQRTQQEDSAVYLCASSLAGGAEAFFGQGTRLTVV.

This rearrangement joins TRBV6-4 to TRBJ2-7; 14 positions match TRBD2. Trimming removed 7 bases from V and 3 bases from J; junction bases left unmatched: 8. Germline lookup yields CDR1 MRHNA and CDR2 SNTAGT. This CDR3 comprises 16 residues. CDR3 in DNA: TGTGCCAGCAACCGGACTAGCGGGAGGCCCCACTACGAGCAGTACTTC. It codes for CASNRTSGRPHYEQYF.

The V call is TRBV19, the J call TRBJ2-7; 7 bases line up with TRBD2. CDR1 LNHDA and CDR2 SQIVND come from the germline V gene (reference sequence). V was clipped by 3 bases and J by 5 bases; unmatched bases: 10. CDR3 length equals 15 residues. CDR3 amino acids: CASSILAAHRDEQYF. The CDR3 region has the DNA TGTGCCAGTAGTATTCTAGCGGCCCATCGGGACGAGCAGTACTTC.

This sequence joins TRBV6-2 or TRBV6-3 and TRBJ2-3, with D possibly being TRBD2 (5 bases). Trimming removed 4 bases at V and 5 bases at J, with 13 bases between. Germline values: CDR1 MNHEY, CDR2 SVGEGT. CDR3 length: 14 residues. CDR3 loop: CASSSGISGDTQYF. The CDR3 coding sequence is TGTGCCAGCAGTTCGGGAATTTCCGGAGATACGCAGTATTTT.

This chain links TRBV11-3 with TRBJ2-5; D remains ambiguous. The CDR3 loop spans 13 amino acids. Germline assignment: CDR1 SGHNT and CDR2 YENEEA. With 5 bases removed from V and 5 bases from J, the gap between germline ends came to 12 bases. CDR3 nucleotides: TGTGCCAGCAGCGCGCATTCAATGGAGACCCAGTACTTC. Its translation is CASSAHSMETQYF.

This chain connects TRBV15 to TRBJ1-5; 9 bases fit TRBD1. V lost 5 bases to trimming and J lost 4 bases; unmatched junction nucleotides: 3. The CDR3 sequence is 14 residues long. The germline V gene has CDR1 LNHNV and CDR2 YYDKDF (reference sequence). The CDR3 sequence: CATSVGTGNQPQHF. The CDR3 DNA follows: TGTGCCACCAGCGTGGGGACAGGGAATCAGCCCCAGCATTTT.